This TCR beta chain was retrieved from a study of blood T cell repertoires in COVID-19. At the level of the study: Acute-phase and convalescent COVID-19 samples originated in the United States, Italy and Spain.

Assay: immunoSEQ multiplex PCR; the TCRdb copy retains only in-frame clones and omits some. The table records under 150,000 clones, over 80% of them present only once. The CDR3 is made up of 14 amino acids. Per germline, CDR1 SGHKS and CDR2 YYEKEE (reference sequence). The V end was cut by 0 bases, the J end by 7 bases, with 10 bases between. Recruitment covered under 25 US areas and drew participants whose ages spanned roughly 18 to 89 years. Recovered status applied to Cohort 3 donors who had two consecutive negative PCRs. It also applied to those with clearance or with symptom resolution. V usage is TRBV5-5 and J usage is TRBJ1-4; D not certain. Sequencing was done on a sample of PBMCs or T cells enriched from blood (not recorded which). The clonotype originates from a man aged 25 to 40 who had recovered from COVID-19. The CDR3 protein is CASSLGGSVEKLFF. In DNA form, the CDR3 reads TGTGCCAGCAGCTTGGGAGGGTCGGTTGAAAAACTGTTTTTT.